Shown below are 22 T cell receptor beta chains from a single sample sequenced in a study of Ad26.COV2.S vaccination and SARS-CoV-2 variants. Treatment: around 19 received Ad26.COV2.S at low or high dose, single or two shots; a few received placebo; per-sample allocation not given. Sampling took place 63 days after the first vaccine or placebo injection. Clones were read by immunoSEQ multiplex PCR, and TCRdb kept only the in-frame ones, dropping some. The sample includes about half a million clones, 80% to 90% seen only once; the top ten take approximately 1.7%. The sample in question was peripheral blood, obtained in a trial of Ad26.COV2.S vaccine versus placebo. All receptors come from a person aged 18-65 years who received the Ad26.COV2.S COVID-19 vaccine or a placebo.

The chain recombines TRBV5-5 with TRBJ1-6, with a possible D match to TRBD1 (6 bases). Looked up from germline, CDR1 is SGHKS and CDR2 is YYEKEE (reference sequence). The CDR3 is 15 amino acids. V was cut by 5 bases and J by 10 bases, with 19 bases left in between. CDR3 sequence: CASSQSTGSVSPLHF. CDR3 sequence (DNA): TGTGCCAGCAGTCAAAGTACAGGGTCGGTGTCACCCCTCCACTTT.

This clone appeared a single time. The rearrangement links TRBV6-1 to TRBJ1-5; D might be TRBD1 (6 bases). The V end was cut by 5 bases, the J end by 11 bases, with 16 bases between. The CDR3 consists of 13 residues. Germline V gene sequence: CDR1 MNHNS, CDR2 SASEGT. The CDR3 reads CASSPQGQTAQHF. The CDR3 region has the DNA TGTGCCAGCAGTCCCCAGGGACAAACGGCCCAGCATTTT.

In DNA form, the CDR3 reads TGTGCCACCAGTGATTTAGACAGGGGGCTAGGAGAGACCCAGTACTTC. It codes for CATSDLDRGLGETQYF. This chain connects TRBV24-1 to TRBJ2-5; 10 bases match TRBD1. Germline V lookup: CDR1 KGHDR, CDR2 SFDVKD. The V and J ends lost 1 base and 4 bases, in that order; junction bases with no gene match: 5. This CDR3 region has 16 residues.

The genes are TRBV9 and TRBJ1-2; maybe TRBD1 (6 bases). Germline-derived CDR1 and CDR2 are SGDLS and YYNGEE. This CDR3 is 12 amino acids long. V was cut by 2 bases and J by 7 bases, with 9 bases left in between. The CDR3 DNA reads TGTGCCAGCAGCGTCCAGGGGAGTGGCTACACCTTC. Translating it yields CASSVQGSGYTF.

The rearrangement uses TRBV6-4 and TRBJ2-5; 9 bases map to TRBD2. Trimming at V came to 7 bases and at J to 1 base, leaving 1 base not matched to a gene. Looked up from germline, CDR1 is MRHNA and CDR2 is SNTAGT. CDR3 length: 13 amino acids. The CDR3 here is CASTSGVQETQYF. The CDR3 DNA sequence: TGTGCCAGCACTAGCGGGGTCCAAGAGACCCAGTACTTC.

A few counts support this clone. This CDR3 reads CASSQGELYNEQFF. The DNA for the CDR3 is TGTGCCAGCAGCCAGGGTGAGCTGTACAATGAGCAGTTCTTC. The J gene is TRBJ2-1, the V gene TRBV7-6; TRBD1 might be the D (5 bases). Germline V gives CDR1 SGHVS, CDR2 FNYEAQ. CDR3 size: 14 residues. V gave up 5 bases and J gave up 4 bases, with 12 bases separating them.

This chain joins TRBV10-3 and TRBJ2-7; D is perhaps TRBD1 (6 bases). Per the germline V gene, CDR1 is ENHRY and CDR2 is SYGVKD. The CDR3 consists of 12 residues. V was cut by 8 bases and J by 2 bases, with 10 bases left in between. The CDR3 DNA is TGTGCCATCGGTCGACAGGCCTACGAGCAGTACTTC. Translation gives CAIGRQAYEQYF.

This chain uses TRBV27 with TRBJ1-4; D possibly corresponds to TRBD1 (6 bases). Germline V CDR1 and CDR2: MNHEY, SMNVEV (reference sequence). The CDR3 loop spans 14 amino acids. V lost 6 bases, J lost 5 bases, and 13 bases lay in between. CDR3 DNA sequence: TGTGCCAGCAGCTACAACGGACAGAATGAAAAACTGTTTTTT. Its translation is CASSYNGQNEKLFF.

V usage is TRBV27 and J usage is TRBJ2-1, with TRBD2 matching over 7 bases. Germline CDR1 reads MNHEY; CDR2 reads SMNVEV (reference sequence). V trimming: 5 bases; J trimming: 3 bases; junction bases outside the gene matches: 7. The CDR3 length is 15 residues. CDR3 bases: TGTGCCAGCAGTCGGTGGACTAGTTACTACAATGAGCAGTTCTTC. It encodes CASSRWTSYYNEQFF.

As to this clone: The sample carries other DNA sequences with the same CDR3. The J gene is TRBJ1-6, the V gene TRBV7-2, with D unclear. This CDR3 comprises 16 residues. With 1 base removed from V and 0 bases from J, the gap between germline ends came to 7 bases. Germline assignment: CDR1 SGHTA and CDR2 FQGNSA. CDR3 region: CASSLEWGSYNSPLHF. In DNA form, the CDR3 reads TGTGCCAGCAGCTTAGAATGGGGCTCCTATAATTCACCCCTCCACTTT.

The chain links TRBV21-1 to TRBJ2-1; TRBD2, the table's D call, lacks a check against the DNA. TRBV21-1 represents a pseudogene. CDR3 length: 18 amino acids. CDR3 sequence (DNA): TGTGCCAGCAACTCCCCCGGGACTAGCGGGAGGGGTTGGAATGAGCAGTTCTTC. Translation gives CASNSPGTSGRGWNEQFF.

V gene TRBV19 combines with J gene TRBJ1-2; 10 bases map to TRBD1. Germline CDR1 and CDR2: LNHDA and SQIVND (reference sequence). J lost 5 bases, V lost 2 bases, and 11 bases had no gene match. The CDR3 sequence is 17 residues long. CDR3 protein: CASSIRDRGNEWYGYTF. The CDR3, as DNA: TGTGCCAGTAGTATACGGGACAGGGGAAATGAATGGTATGGCTACACCTTC.

The chain links TRBV18 to TRBJ2-7; the match to TRBD2 covers 9 bases. The trim removed 0 bases at V and 3 bases at J, leaving 3 bases unmatched. Germline CDR1 is KGHSH and CDR2 is LQKENI. CDR3 size: 15 residues. CDR3 amino acids: CASSPPASGVYEQYF. The CDR3 nucleotides are TGTGCCAGCTCACCACCGGCTAGCGGGGTCTACGAGCAGTACTTC.

The rearrangement uses TRBV6-2 or TRBV6-3 and TRBJ2-2; D not certain. The CDR3 totals 14 residues. CDR1 MNHEY and CDR2 SVGEGT come from the germline V gene. V was trimmed by 5 bases and J by 6 bases, leaving 13 bases between them. CDR3 sequence (DNA): TGTGCCAGCAGTACCCGCCGTAGGGCCGGGGAGCTGTTTTTT. Translating gives CASSTRRRAGELFF.

The chain employs TRBV5-1 and TRBJ1-5, with TRBD1 matching over 8 bases. The CDR3 loop spans 17 amino acids. V lost 4 bases, J lost 2 bases, and 11 bases stayed unmatched. Germline V lookup: CDR1 SGHRS, CDR2 YFSETQ. The CDR3 here is CASSPGTGNGGNQPQHF. Here the CDR3 DNA reads TGCGCCAGCAGCCCCGGGACAGGCAATGGGGGCAATCAGCCCCAGCATTTT.

This clone was seen many times. This CDR3 is also generated by other DNA sequences in the sample. This rearrangement joins TRBV7-2 to TRBJ2-5; D is undetermined. Germline V gives CDR1 SGHTA, CDR2 FQGNSA. The V and J ends lost 0 bases and 2 bases respectively, with 4 bases between them. CDR3 size: 13 residues. For the CDR3, the DNA is TGTGCCAGCAGCTTAGCGCAACAAGAGACCCAGTACTTC. Residues: CASSLAQQETQYF. The variable domain in full, completed from reference TRBV7-2 and TRBJ2-5, reads GAGVSQSPSNKVTEKGKDVELRCDPISGHTALYWYRQSLGQGLEFLIYFQGNSAPDKSGLPSDRFSAERTGGSVSTLTIQRTQQEDSAVYLCASSLAQQETQYFGPGTRLLVL.

This rearrangement joins TRBV18 to TRBJ2-6; 8 bases agree with TRBD1. The CDR3 length is 17 residues. Germline V gene data show CDR1 as KGHSH and CDR2 as LQKENI. J was trimmed by 2 bases and V by 2 bases; bases with no gene match: 5. The CDR3 DNA reads TGTGCCAGCTCACCAGGACAGGGCGCCCCTGGGGCCAACGTCCTGACTTTC. Translation: CASSPGQGAPGANVLTF.

This chain joins TRBV10-1 and TRBJ2-2; TRBD2 is a possible D gene (6 bases). Trimming removed 3 bases from V and 2 bases from J, with 13 bases in between. The length of the CDR3 is 16 residues. The germline V gene has CDR1 WNHNN and CDR2 SYGVQD (reference sequence). The CDR3 protein is CASSDIGGVNTGELFF. The CDR3 nucleotides are TGCGCCAGCAGTGACATCGGGGGAGTAAACACCGGGGAGCTGTTTTTT.

The chain employs TRBV9 and TRBJ1-4; D is possibly TRBD1 (5 bases). Trimming pared 3 bases from V and 5 bases from J, leaving 11 bases between. The CDR3 is 14 residues long. The germline gives CDR1 SGDLS, CDR2 YYNGEE. CDR3: CASSGGVVNEKLFF. For the CDR3, the DNA is TGTGCCAGCAGCGGGGGGGTAGTGAATGAAAAACTGTTTTTT.

This chain joins TRBV18 and TRBJ2-1; tentative D call: TRBD1 (6 bases). Per germline, CDR1 KGHSH and CDR2 LQKENI. V was pared by 1 base and J by 8 bases, with 15 bases between. CDR3 length: 15 residues. CDR3 coding DNA: TGTGCCAGCTCACCACAAAACAGGGTCACGGATGAGCAGTTCTTC. This gives the protein CASSPQNRVTDEQFF.

The genes are TRBV6-1 and TRBJ2-7, with D possibly TRBD2 on 5 matching bases. CDR1 is MNHNS, CDR2 SASEGT, per germline. This CDR3 has 11 amino acids. The germline V and J ends were trimmed by 3 bases and 10 bases, with 10 bases remaining between them. The CDR3 nucleotides are TGTGCCAGCAGTGATCCGAGGGTTCAGTACTTC. This translates into CASSDPRVQYF.

The gene calls are TRBV11-2 and TRBJ2-5; tentatively, D is TRBD1 or TRBD2 (5 bases each). This CDR3 contains 15 residues. Germline V gene data show CDR1 as SGHAT and CDR2 as FQNNGV. The ends were cut back, 0 bases at V and 0 bases at J, with 8 bases in the middle. The CDR3 here is CASSLEWDDQETQYF. The CDR3 DNA sequence: TGTGCCAGCAGCTTAGAGTGGGACGACCAAGAGACCCAGTACTTC.